This TCR beta chain was profiled in a study of blood T cell repertoires in COVID-19. Across the whole study: Whether acute or convalescent, the COVID-19 samples came from the United States, Italy and Spain. T cells, B-cell-depleted T cells, or PBMCs provided the cDNA or gDNA that served as material.

Profiled with immunoSEQ multiplex PCR; TCRdb holds only in-frame clones, not every one. The table lists about 360,000 clones, approximately 86% of them singletons. The CDR3 spans 16 residues. With V trimmed by 5 bases and J by 1 base, 10 bases remained unmatched. CDR1 SGHKS and CDR2 YYEKEE come from the germline V gene (reference sequence). Input material: peripheral blood. The chain is built from TRBV5-5 and TRBJ2-7; 9 nucleotides align to TRBD1. The origin of this receptor is a human donor in a cohort sampled during active COVID-19. CDR3 coding DNA: TGTGCCAGCAGGACGAGGTGGGGACAGGGTTCCTACGAGCAGTACTTC. Its protein product is CASRTRWGQGSYEQYF.